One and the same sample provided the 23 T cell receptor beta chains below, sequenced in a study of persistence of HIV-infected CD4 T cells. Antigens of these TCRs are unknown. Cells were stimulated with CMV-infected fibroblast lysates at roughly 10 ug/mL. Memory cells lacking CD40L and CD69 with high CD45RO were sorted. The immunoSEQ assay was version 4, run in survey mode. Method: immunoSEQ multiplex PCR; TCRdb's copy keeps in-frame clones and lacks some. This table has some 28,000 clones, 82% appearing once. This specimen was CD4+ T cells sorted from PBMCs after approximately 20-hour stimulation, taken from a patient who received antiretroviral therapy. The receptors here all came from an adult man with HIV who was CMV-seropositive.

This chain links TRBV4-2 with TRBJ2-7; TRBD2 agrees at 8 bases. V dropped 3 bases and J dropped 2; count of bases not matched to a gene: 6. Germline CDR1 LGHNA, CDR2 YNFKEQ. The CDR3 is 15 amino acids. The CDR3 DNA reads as TGTGCCAGCAGCCAGGCGGTCGGGGGGGCCTACGAGCAGTACTTC. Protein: CASSQAVGGAYEQYF.

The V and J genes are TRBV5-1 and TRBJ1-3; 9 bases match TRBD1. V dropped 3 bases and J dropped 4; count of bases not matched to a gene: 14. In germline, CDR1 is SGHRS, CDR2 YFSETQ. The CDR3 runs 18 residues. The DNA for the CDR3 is TGCGCCAGCAGCTGGGGGGCACCGGGACAGGGAGGAGGAAACACCATATATTTT. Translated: CASSWGAPGQGGGNTIYF.

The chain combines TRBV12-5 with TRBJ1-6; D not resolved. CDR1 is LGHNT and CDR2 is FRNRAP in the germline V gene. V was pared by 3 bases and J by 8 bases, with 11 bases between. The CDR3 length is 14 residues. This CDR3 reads CASGFMAADSPLHF. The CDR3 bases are TGTGCTAGTGGTTTCATGGCAGCCGATTCACCCCTCCACTTT.

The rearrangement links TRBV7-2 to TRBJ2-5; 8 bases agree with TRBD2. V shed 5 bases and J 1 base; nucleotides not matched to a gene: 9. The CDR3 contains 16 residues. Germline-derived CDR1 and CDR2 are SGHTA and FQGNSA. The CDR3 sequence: CASSPRAGAIQETQYF. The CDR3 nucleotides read TGTGCCAGCAGCCCAAGAGCGGGGGCAATCCAAGAGACCCAGTACTTC.

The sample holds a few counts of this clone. CDR3 residues: CASSEAPNTEAFF. The CDR3 DNA reads as TGTGCCAGCAGTGAAGCCCCGAACACTGAAGCTTTCTTT. This chain connects TRBV2 to TRBJ1-1; no clear D. V was shortened by 0 bases and J by 1 base, with 3 bases between the two germline ends. Germline CDR1 is SNHLY and CDR2 is FYNNEI. The CDR3 consists of 13 residues.

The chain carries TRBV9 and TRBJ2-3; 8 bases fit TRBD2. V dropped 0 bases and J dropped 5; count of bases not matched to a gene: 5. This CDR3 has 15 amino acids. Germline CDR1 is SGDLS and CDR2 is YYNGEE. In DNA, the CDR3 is TGTGCCAGCAGCGTAGATGGCGGGGGGATAGATACGCAGTATTTT. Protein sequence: CASSVDGGGIDTQYF.

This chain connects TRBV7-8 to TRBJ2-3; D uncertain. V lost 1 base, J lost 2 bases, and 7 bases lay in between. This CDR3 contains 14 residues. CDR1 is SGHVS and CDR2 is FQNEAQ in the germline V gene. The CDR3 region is CASSLGGYTDTQYF. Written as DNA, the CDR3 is TGTGCCAGCAGCTTAGGGGGTTACACAGATACGCAGTATTTT.

This CDR3 is CASRSDRTLNTEAFF. CDR3 sequence (DNA): TGCGCCAGCAGGTCGGACAGGACGTTGAACACTGAAGCTTTCTTT. This rearrangement joins TRBV5-1 to TRBJ1-1, with 7 bases matching TRBD1. The trim removed 5 bases at V and 0 bases at J, leaving 7 bases unmatched. The CDR3 sequence is 15 residues long. Germline CDR1 SGHRS, CDR2 YFSETQ.

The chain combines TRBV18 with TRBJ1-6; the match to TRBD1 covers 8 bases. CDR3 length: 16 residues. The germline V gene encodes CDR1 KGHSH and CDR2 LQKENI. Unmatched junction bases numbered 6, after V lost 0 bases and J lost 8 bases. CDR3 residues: CASSPPRQGSDSPLHF. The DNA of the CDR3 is TGTGCCAGCTCACCACCTAGACAGGGGTCGGATTCACCCCTCCACTTT.

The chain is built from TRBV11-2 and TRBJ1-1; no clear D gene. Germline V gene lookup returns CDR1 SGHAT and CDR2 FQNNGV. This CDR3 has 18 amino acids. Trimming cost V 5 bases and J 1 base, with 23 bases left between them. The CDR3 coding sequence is TGTGCCAGCAGCCATCGGGCCGCGGCAAATGCGAGGAACACTGAAGCTTTCTTT. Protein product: CASSHRAAANARNTEAFF. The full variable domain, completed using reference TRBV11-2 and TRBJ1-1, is EAGVAQSPRYKIIEKRQSVAFWCNPISGHATLYWYQQILGQGPKLLIQFQNNGVVDDSQLPKDRFSAERLKGVDSTLKIQPAKLEDSAVYLCASSHRAAANARNTEAFFGQGTRLTVV.

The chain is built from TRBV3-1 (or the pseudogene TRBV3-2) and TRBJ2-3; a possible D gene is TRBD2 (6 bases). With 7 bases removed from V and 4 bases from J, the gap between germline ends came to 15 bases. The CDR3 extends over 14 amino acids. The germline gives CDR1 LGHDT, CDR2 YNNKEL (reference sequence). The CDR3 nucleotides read TGTGCCAGCACCACGAGAGGCGGGGCAGATACGCAGTATTTT. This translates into CASTTRGGADTQYF.

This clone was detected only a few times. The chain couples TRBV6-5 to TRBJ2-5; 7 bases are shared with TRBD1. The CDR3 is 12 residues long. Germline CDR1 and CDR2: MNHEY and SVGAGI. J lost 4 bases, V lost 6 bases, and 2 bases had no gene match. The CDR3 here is CASSNRGETQYF. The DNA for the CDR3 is TGTGCCAGCAGCAACAGGGGAGAGACCCAGTACTTC.

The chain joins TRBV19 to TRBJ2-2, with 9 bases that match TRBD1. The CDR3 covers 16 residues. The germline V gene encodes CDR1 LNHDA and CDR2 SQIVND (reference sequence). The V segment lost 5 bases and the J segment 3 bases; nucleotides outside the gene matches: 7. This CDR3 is CASSPWTGADTGELFF. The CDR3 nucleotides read TGTGCCAGTAGTCCATGGACAGGGGCGGACACCGGGGAGCTGTTTTTT.

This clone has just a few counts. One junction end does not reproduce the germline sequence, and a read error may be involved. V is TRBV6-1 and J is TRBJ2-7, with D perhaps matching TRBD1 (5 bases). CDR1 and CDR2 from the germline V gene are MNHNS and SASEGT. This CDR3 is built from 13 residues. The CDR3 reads CASRDSLFYEQYF. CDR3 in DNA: TGTGCCAGCCGTGACAGCCTGTTTTACGAGCAGTACTTC.

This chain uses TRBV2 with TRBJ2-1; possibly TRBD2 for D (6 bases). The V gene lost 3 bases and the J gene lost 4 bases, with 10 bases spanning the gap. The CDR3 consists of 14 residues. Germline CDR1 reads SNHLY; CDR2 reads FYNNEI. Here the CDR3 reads CASSDGGAYNEQFF. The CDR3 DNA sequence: TGTGCCAGCAGTGACGGGGGAGCTTACAATGAGCAGTTCTTC.

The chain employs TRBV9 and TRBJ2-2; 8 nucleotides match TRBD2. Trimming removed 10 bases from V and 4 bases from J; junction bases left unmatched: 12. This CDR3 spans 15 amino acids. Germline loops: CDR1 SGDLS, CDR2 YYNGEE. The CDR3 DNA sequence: TGTGCCGCCACCAATCGGGAGGGTCCCACCGGGGAGCTGTTTTTT. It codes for CAATNREGPTGELFF.

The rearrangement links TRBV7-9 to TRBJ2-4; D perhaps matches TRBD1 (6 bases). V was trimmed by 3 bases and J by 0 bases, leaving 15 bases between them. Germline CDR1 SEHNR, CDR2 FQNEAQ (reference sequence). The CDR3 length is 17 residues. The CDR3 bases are TGTGCCAGCAGCTTTTGGGGGCAGACAGTAGCCAAAAACATTCAGTACTTC. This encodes CASSFWGQTVAKNIQYF. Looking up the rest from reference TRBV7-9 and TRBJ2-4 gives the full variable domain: DTGVSQNPRHKITKRGQNVTFRCDPISEHNRLYWYRQTLGQGPEFLTYFQNEAQLEKSRLLSDRFSAERPKGSFSTLEIQRTEQGDSAMYLCASSFWGQTVAKNIQYFGAGTRLSVL.

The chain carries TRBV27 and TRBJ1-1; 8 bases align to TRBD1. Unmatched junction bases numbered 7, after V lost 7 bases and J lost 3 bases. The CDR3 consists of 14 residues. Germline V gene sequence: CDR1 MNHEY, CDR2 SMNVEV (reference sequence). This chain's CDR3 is CASTRTGRHTEAFF. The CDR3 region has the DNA TGTGCCAGCACTAGGACAGGGAGGCACACTGAAGCTTTCTTT.

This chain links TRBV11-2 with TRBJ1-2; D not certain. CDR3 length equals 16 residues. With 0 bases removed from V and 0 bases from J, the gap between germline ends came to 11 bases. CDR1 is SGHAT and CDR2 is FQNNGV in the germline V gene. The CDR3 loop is CASSLDSGRPNYGYTF. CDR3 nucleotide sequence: TGTGCCAGCAGCTTAGATTCCGGCCGACCTAACTATGGCTACACCTTC.

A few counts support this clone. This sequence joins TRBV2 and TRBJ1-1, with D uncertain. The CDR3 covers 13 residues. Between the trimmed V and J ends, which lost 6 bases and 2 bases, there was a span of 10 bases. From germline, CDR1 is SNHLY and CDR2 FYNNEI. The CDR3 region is CASSRQLNTEAFF. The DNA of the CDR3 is TGTGCCAGCAGCCGACAACTCAACACTGAAGCTTTCTTT.

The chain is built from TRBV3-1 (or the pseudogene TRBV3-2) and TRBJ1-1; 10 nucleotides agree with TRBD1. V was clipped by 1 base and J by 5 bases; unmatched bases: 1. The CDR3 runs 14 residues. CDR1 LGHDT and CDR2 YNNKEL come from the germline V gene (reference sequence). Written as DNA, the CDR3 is TGTGCCAGCAGCCAAGGGGGACAGGGGACTGAAGCTTTCTTT. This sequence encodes CASSQGGQGTEAFF.

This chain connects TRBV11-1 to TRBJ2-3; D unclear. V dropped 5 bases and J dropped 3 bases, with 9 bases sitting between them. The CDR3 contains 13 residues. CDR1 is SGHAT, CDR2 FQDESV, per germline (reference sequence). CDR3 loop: CASSLHRTDTQYF. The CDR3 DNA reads TGTGCCAGCAGCCTCCACAGAACAGATACGCAGTATTTT.

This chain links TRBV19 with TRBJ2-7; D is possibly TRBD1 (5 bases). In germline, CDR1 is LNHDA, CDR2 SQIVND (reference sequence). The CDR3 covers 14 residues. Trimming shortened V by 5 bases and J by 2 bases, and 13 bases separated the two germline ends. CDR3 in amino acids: CASSRGRETYEQYF. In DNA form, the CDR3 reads TGTGCCAGTAGTCGCGGCAGGGAAACCTACGAGCAGTACTTC.